This TCR beta chain was sequenced for a study of response to subunit inactivated influenza vaccine. General study points: Few additional T cells are recruited per seasonal influenza vaccination, authors suggested.

This CDR3 region has 11 residues. The germline V and J ends were trimmed by 5 bases and 7 bases, with 12 bases remaining between them. Germline assignment: CDR1 DFQATT and CDR2 SNEGSKA (reference sequence). TCRdb re-called the RT-PCR reads through MiXCR, storing one row per CDR3 protein. This sample has 490,000 or so distinct CDR3 sequences, with about 8% found just once. Points on this clonotype: Its antigen is currently unknown.

The TCR comes from a man between 50 and 69 years old who received an inactivated influenza vaccine. This specimen was PBMCs from blood, taken about 23 months after vaccination. J is TRBJ2-7 and V is TRBV20-1; D is unresolved. The chain's CDR3 is CSAPWRWEQYF. The CDR3 coding sequence is TGCAGTGCTCCCTGGCGCTGGGAGCAGTACTTC.